These 21 T cell receptor beta chains originate from one sample sequenced in a study of blood T cell repertoires in COVID-19. Some clones are missing from TCRdb's copy, which holds only in-frame ones; the method was immunoSEQ multiplex PCR. The sample consists of about 410,000 clones, around nine tenths of them appearing once. Sequencing was performed on peripheral blood. The receptors were gathered from a woman in her forties with COVID-19, enrolled during active disease.

This chain joins TRBV6-6 and TRBJ1-1; D is unclear. CDR3 length: 16 residues. CDR1 MNHNY and CDR2 SVGAGI come from the germline V gene (reference sequence). V was trimmed by 6 bases and J by 2 bases, leaving 19 bases between them. The CDR3 region has the DNA TGTGCCAGCAGATCCCTGAGGGTGAGGGAAAACACTGAAGCTTTCTTT. Protein: CASRSLRVRENTEAFF.

This chain uses TRBV5-1 with TRBJ1-4, with 9 nucleotides matching TRBD1. Germline values: CDR1 SGHRS, CDR2 YFSETQ. The junction had 10 bases not matched to a gene; V was cut back by 2 bases and J by 5 bases. CDR3 size: 17 residues. The DNA of the CDR3 is TGCGCCAGCAGCTTACAACCCCCGGGACAGGGAAATGAAAAACTGTTTTTT. Amino acids: CASSLQPPGQGNEKLFF.

In its sample, this clone was seen a few times. The chain links TRBV6-5 to TRBJ1-5; TRBD1 is a possible D gene (6 bases). The CDR3 is 15 amino acids. V lost 7 bases and J 4 bases, leaving 17 bases between the germline ends. Germline V gene lookup returns CDR1 MNHEY and CDR2 SVGAGI. CDR3 protein: CASTKSVGQNQPQHF. In nucleotides, the CDR3 is TGTGCCAGCACCAAAAGCGTTGGACAGAATCAGCCCCAGCATTTT.

This chain links TRBV19 with TRBJ1-5, with a weak D call TRBD1 (5 bases). The CDR3 extends over 14 amino acids. V was clipped by 7 bases and J by 5 bases, with 15 bases between them. Per germline, CDR1 LNHDA and CDR2 SQIVND (reference sequence). This CDR3 is CASTLGGDHQPQHF. In nucleotides, the CDR3 is TGTGCCAGTACCCTCGGGGGGGATCATCAGCCCCAGCATTTT.

The genes are TRBV2 and TRBJ1-1; D perhaps matches TRBD1 (6 bases). This CDR3 comprises 14 residues. CDR1 SNHLY and CDR2 FYNNEI come from the germline V gene. V gave up 8 bases and J gave up 5 bases, with 18 bases separating them. CDR3 nucleotide sequence: TGTGCCAGCGGCAGGCAGAGGGGGTGGACTGAAGCTTTCTTT. Protein product: CASGRQRGWTEAFF.

The CDR3 loop is CATLDGPQEKLFF. The DNA of the CDR3 is TGTGCCACCTTGGATGGGCCACAAGAAAAACTGTTTTTT. The chain uses TRBV28 and TRBJ1-4, with unresolved D. This CDR3 has 13 amino acids. The V end was cut by 10 bases, the J end by 8 bases, with 17 bases between. Germline V gene sequence: CDR1 MDHEN, CDR2 SYDVKM. Variable domain in full (rest from reference TRBV28 and TRBJ1-4): DVKVTQSSRYLVKRTGEKVFLECVQDMDHENMFWYRQDPGLGLRLIYFSYDVKMKEKGDIPEGYSVSREKKERFSLILESASTNQTSMYLCATLDGPQEKLFFGSGTQLSVL.

The chain has TRBV18 and TRBJ2-1, with a possible D match to TRBD2 (6 bases). Germline-derived CDR1 and CDR2 are KGHSH and LQKENI. Trimming removed 3 bases from V and 0 bases from J, with 12 bases in between. This CDR3 region has 16 residues. The CDR3 DNA reads TGTGCCAGCTCACCTACTAGCATCAGCTCCTACAATGAGCAGTTCTTC. It translates to CASSPTSISSYNEQFF.

The V and J genes are TRBV15 and TRBJ2-7, with TRBD2 identical over 11 bases. The trim removed 5 bases at V and 0 bases at J, leaving 15 bases unmatched. The CDR3 covers 19 residues. Germline V gene lookup returns CDR1 LNHNV and CDR2 YYDKDF (reference sequence). CDR3 residues: CATSWKWRVGTSGSYEQYF. The CDR3 nucleotides are TGTGCCACCAGCTGGAAATGGAGGGTCGGGACTAGCGGCTCCTACGAGCAGTACTTC.

The J gene is TRBJ1-6, the V gene TRBV28, with 7 bases fitting TRBD1. Losses at the gene ends were 6 bases for V and 11 bases for J; bases not matched to a gene: 16. Germline CDR1 reads MDHEN; CDR2 reads SYDVKM. The CDR3 consists of 16 residues. The CDR3 spells CASRRLPGTDRTPLHF. DNA for the CDR3: TGTGCCAGCAGACGCCTCCCCGGGACAGACAGGACACCCCTCCACTTT.

This sequence joins TRBV5-5 and TRBJ2-5, with D tentatively TRBD1 (5 bases). In germline, CDR1 is SGHKS, CDR2 YYEKEE (reference sequence). V lost 4 bases to trimming and J lost 1 base, with 14 bases between them. There are 15 residues in the CDR3. CDR3: CASSPPGHRQETQYF. The CDR3 region has the DNA TGTGCCAGCAGCCCGCCAGGGCACCGCCAAGAGACCCAGTACTTC.

The V call is TRBV14, the J call TRBJ2-7; 12 bases agree with TRBD2. This CDR3 is built from 19 residues. Looked up from germline, CDR1 is SGHDN and CDR2 is FVKESK. V was pared by 1 base and J by 0 bases, with 10 bases of the junction left unmatched. In nucleotides, the CDR3 is TGTGCCAGCAGCCAAGGGGGTTGGACTAGCGGGAAAGTCTCCTACGAGCAGTACTTC. It translates to CASSQGGWTSGKVSYEQYF. The entire variable domain, with the rest obtained from reference TRBV14 and TRBJ2-7, is as follows: EAGVTQFPSHSVIEKGQTVTLRCDPISGHDNLYWYRRVMGKEIKFLLHFVKESKQDESGMPNNRFLAERTGGTYSTLKVQPAELEDSGVYFCASSQGGWTSGKVSYEQYFGPGTRLTVT.

This clone was observed once. The rearrangement uses TRBV12-3 or TRBV12-4 and TRBJ2-7; 7 bases line up with TRBD1. Trimming removed 5 bases from V and 3 bases from J; junction bases left unmatched: 4. This CDR3 spans 13 amino acids. The CDR3, as DNA: TGTGCCAGCAGTCGACAGGGATTCTACGAGCAGTACTTC. Translating gives CASSRQGFYEQYF.

The J gene is TRBJ2-2, the V gene TRBV4-3, with TRBD2 identical over 10 bases. CDR1 is LGHNA, CDR2 YSLEER, per germline. The CDR3 has 16 amino acids. V lost 0 bases and J lost 6; bases outside the gene matches: 4. The CDR3 region has the DNA TGCGCCAGCAGCCAAGACCTACTAGCGGGGTCCGGGGAGCTGTTTTTT. Amino acids: CASSQDLLAGSGELFF.

In its sample, this clone was seen a few times. The chain uses TRBV12-5 and TRBJ2-2; 9 nucleotides agree with TRBD2. Germline V lookup: CDR1 LGHNT, CDR2 FRNRAP. The CDR3 is 19 amino acids. Trimming cost V 11 bases and J 7 bases; bases outside gene matches: 26. The CDR3 DNA sequence: TGTGCTCGGGACGTGACTAGCGGACTTCTTCTTCTTGGTGTCGGGGAGCTGTTTTTT. Translated, it gives CARDVTSGLLLLGVGELFF.

V and J are TRBV7-9 and TRBJ1-5; D gene ambiguous. From germline, CDR1 is SEHNR and CDR2 FQNEAQ (reference sequence). The CDR3 is made up of 14 amino acids. Deletions cut 0 bases from V and 0 bases from J, with 3 bases between. CDR3 loop: CASSLASSNQPQHF. CDR3 nucleotide sequence: TGTGCCAGCAGCTTAGCGAGTAGCAATCAGCCCCAGCATTTT.

Regarding this clone: At one end, the junction sequence differs from germline, possibly due to a read error. V is TRBV7-9 and J is TRBJ2-4, with 8 bases lining up with TRBD2. The CDR3 consists of 13 residues. Per the germline V gene, CDR1 is SEHNR and CDR2 is FQNEAQ (reference sequence). As DNA, the CDR3 is TGTGCCAGCAGCTTAGGGACAGCACCTCCGGGGGGGTTC. This translates into CASSLGTAPPGGF.

The CDR3 nucleotides read TGTGCCAGCAGCTTAGTGGGGGCTGTGGATGGCTACACCTTC. Translating it yields CASSLVGAVDGYTF. The chain couples TRBV7-2 to TRBJ1-2, with D tentatively TRBD1 (6 bases). Looked up from germline, CDR1 is SGHTA and CDR2 is FQGNSA. This CDR3 has 14 amino acids. Trimming took 1 base from V and 6 from J, leaving 12 bases between them.

The J gene is TRBJ1-1, the V gene TRBV4-3; 8 bases map to TRBD1. CDR1 is LGHNA, CDR2 YSLEER, per germline. The CDR3 contains 16 residues. V lost 3 bases, J lost 0 bases, and 6 bases stayed unmatched. The CDR3 coding sequence is TGCGCCAGCAGCCACCCTAGGACAGGGATGAACACTGAAGCTTTCTTT. It translates to CASSHPRTGMNTEAFF.

The CDR3, as DNA: TGTGCCAGCAGCTTAGGGCCGCGGGATCGCACAGATACGCAGTATTTT. This translates into CASSLGPRDRTDTQYF. The chain is built from TRBV7-9 and TRBJ2-3; a possible D gene is TRBD2 (6 bases). V was pared by 1 base and J by 1 base, with 12 bases between. CDR3 size: 16 residues. The germline CDR1 and CDR2 sequences are SEHNR and FQNEAQ (reference sequence).

V usage is TRBV7-2 and J usage is TRBJ2-1, with 9 bases lining up with TRBD2. Germline V lookup: CDR1 SGHTA, CDR2 FQGNSA. The CDR3 loop spans 17 amino acids. The V and J ends lost 0 bases and 1 base, in that order; junction bases with no gene match: 4. CDR3 sequence reads: CASSLAAAGGSYNEQFF. CDR3 nucleotides: TGTGCCAGCAGCTTAGCAGCGGCGGGGGGGTCCTACAATGAGCAGTTCTTC.

This clone came up a few times. The chain carries TRBV6-4 and TRBJ2-1, with TRBD2 identical over 10 bases. The V gene's germline CDR1 is MRHNA and CDR2 SNTAGT. The CDR3 runs to 16 residues. The V and J ends lost 5 bases and 8 bases, in that order; junction bases with no gene match: 12. The CDR3 coding sequence is TGTGCCAGCAGTCGGACTAGCGGAGGGGGAAGCCATGAGCAGTTCTTC. This gives the protein CASSRTSGGGSHEQFF.